A selection of T cell receptor beta chains follows, all from one sample in a study of cytomegalovirus exposure and HLA in healthy donors. The method was immunoSEQ multiplex PCR; TCRdb's version includes in-frame clones alone and lacks a portion of them. The sample has about 130,000 clones, 80% to 90% seen once. The source material was PBMCs. These receptors came from a male donor in good health and CMV-seropositive. CDR3s include the opening cysteine and the closing phenylalanine or tryptophan. The order of the fields is V gene, D gene, J gene, clone size, CDR3 DNA, CDR3 protein. D genes are given only for firm matches. Part of the rows lack a size; the others show once, few, many or a class for expanded clones.

TRBV27	-	TRBJ2-7	once	TGTGCCAGCGAAGGGGCAGGGCAGTACGAGCAGTACTTC	CASEGAGQYEQYF
TRBV30	TRBD1	TRBJ1-6	-	TGTGCCTGGAGTGTAACCGGGACAGGGACCACACCCCTCCACTTT	CAWSVTGTGTTPLHF
TRBV5-1	TRBD2	TRBJ2-1	once	TGCGCCAGCAGCTTACCGGGACTAGCCTACAATGAGCAGTTCTTC	CASSLPGLAYNEQFF
TRBV15	-	TRBJ2-1	-	TGTGCCACCAGCAGAGTAGGGGCGGCTAACTACAATGAGCAGTTCTTC	CATSRVGAANYNEQFF
TRBV2	TRBD1	TRBJ1-4	-	TGTGCCAGCAGTGTCCCGGGACAGACAACTAATGAAAAACTGTTTTTT	CASSVPGQTTNEKLFF
TRBV7-2	-	TRBJ2-2	few	TGTGCCAGCAGCTTAGCGCAACGCGCCGGGGAGCTGTTTTTT	CASSLAQRAGELFF
TRBV20-1	-	TRBJ2-7	-	TGCAGTGGAACGAACAGGGATGAGCAGTACTTC	CSGTNRDEQYF
TRBV7-9	-	TRBJ2-7	once	TGTTCCAGCAGCTCCGGACGGGGGAGCTCCTACGAGCAGTACTTC	CSSSSGRGSSYEQYF
TRBV11-2	TRBD2	TRBJ2-3	-	TGTGCCAGCAGCTTAGGACTAGCGGGAAGAGGAGATACGCAGTATTTT	CASSLGLAGRGDTQYF
TRBV5-4	-	TRBJ2-7	-	TGTGCCAGCAGCTTCGGGGCGGGAGAGCAGTACTTC	CASSFGAGEQYF
TRBV10-3	TRBD2	TRBJ2-1	-	TGTGCCATCAGCAGACTAGCGGGAGGGTACAATGAGCAGTTCTTC	CAISRLAGGYNEQFF
TRBV27	TRBD1	TRBJ1-2	-	TGTGCCAGCAGTCCCCACGGGACAGGGGGCTACTATGGCTACACCTTC	CASSPHGTGGYYGYTF
TRBV5-6	-	TRBJ2-7	once	TGTGCCAGCAGCCCTACTGCAGGCATCGGCGAGCAGTACTTC	CASSPTAGIGEQYF
TRBV19	TRBD2	TRBJ2-2	-	TGTGCCAGTAGTATGGGGGAGGGGAGGGCCGGGGAGCTGTTTTTT	CASSMGEGRAGELFF
TRBV11-2	TRBD1	TRBJ2-1	-	TGTGCCAGCAGCCTCCAACCGACAGGGGGCAATGAGCAGTTCTTC	CASSLQPTGGNEQFF
TRBV30	-	TRBJ2-7	-	TGTGCCTGGTGGGACACTGTCGGGGAGCAGTACTTC	CAWWDTVGEQYF
TRBV29-1	-	TRBJ1-1	once	TGCAGCGTTCCAGCGACAGGAAACACTGAAGCTTTCTTT	CSVPATGNTEAFF
TRBV9	TRBD1	TRBJ2-7	-	TGTGCCAGCAGCGTAGGAGGACAGGGGGCTGTCTACGAGCAGTACTTC	CASSVGGQGAVYEQYF
TRBV19	-	TRBJ1-1	-	TGTGCCAGTAGCCTCGGGGGGAGCTTCACTGAAGCTTTCTTT	CASSLGGSFTEAFF
TRBV6-5	TRBD1	TRBJ1-5	-	TGTGCCACATCCCGGAGGCAGGGGGCCAATCAGCCCCAGCATTTT	CATSRRQGANQPQHF
TRBV5-1	-	TRBJ2-6	-	TGCGCCAGCAGCCAGGATCTACCCTCTGGGGCCAACGTCCTGACTTTC	CASSQDLPSGANVLTF
TRBV5-1	-	TRBJ2-7	few	TGCGCCAGCAGCTCCGGACTATACGAGCAGTACTTC	CASSSGLYEQYF
TRBV19	TRBD1	TRBJ2-1	few	TGTGCCAGTAGTATTAATGCAGGGGGAGTAATTGAGCAGTTCTTC	CASSINAGGVIEQFF
TRBV9	-	TRBJ2-1	-	TGTGCCAGCAGTGCCGACCTAGATCCCACCTACAATGAGCAGTTCTTC	CASSADLDPTYNEQFF
TRBV19	-	TRBJ1-1	once	TGTGCCAGTATAATGAACACTGAAGCTTTCTTT	CASIMNTEAFF
TRBV7-9	-	TRBJ2-6	few	TGTGCCAGCAGCTTATACGGGGCGCTGGGGGCCAACGGCCTGACTTTC	CASSLYGALGANGLTF
TRBV5-4	-	TRBJ1-2	-	TGTGCCAGCAGCTTGGCCTGGTTAGGGAGCGGCGGCTACACCTTC	CASSLAWLGSGGYTF
TRBV6-5	-	TRBJ2-6	-	TGTGCCAGCAGTTACGGGCTCCCTCGCGGGGCCAACGTCCTGACTTTC	CASSYGLPRGANVLTF
TRBV19	-	TRBJ1-1	-	TGTGCCAGTAGTATAGGTGAGGGTGGAACTGAAGCTTTCTTT	CASSIGEGGTEAFF
TRBV5-4	-	TRBJ1-2	-	TGTGCCAGCAGCTTGGACACAAAGAACTATGGCTACACCTTC	CASSLDTKNYGYTF
TRBV2	-	TRBJ2-3	-	TGTGCCAGCAGTATACTTGTGAGCACAGATACGCAGTATTTT	CASSILVSTDTQYF
TRBV27	-	TRBJ2-3	-	TGTGCCAGCAGTCCCGGCCTCGAGCCGGGTACGCAGTATTTT	CASSPGLEPGTQYF
TRBV30	TRBD2	TRBJ2-2	-	TGTGCCTGGAGGGCAGCGGGGGGGAACACCGGGGAGCTGTTTTTT	CAWRAAGGNTGELFF
TRBV7-9	TRBD2	TRBJ2-7	-	TGTGCCAGCAGCTTAGGAGCGGGACGATTTACAAGCTCCTACGAGCAGTACTTC	CASSLGAGRFTSSYEQYF
TRBV11-2	-	TRBJ1-1	-	TGTGCCACTCGGAACACTGAAGCTTTCTTT	CATRNTEAFF
TRBV21-1	-	TRBJ2-7	-	TGTGCCAGCACCATACTAGGCGAGCAGTACTTC	CASTILGEQYF
TRBV28	TRBD1	TRBJ1-4	few	TGTGCCAGCAGTCGGGGGGTGACTCAGGGGGCCAGCTTT	CASSRGVTQGASF
TRBV30	-	TRBJ2-7	-	TGTGCCTGGAGTCTCGGGGGCTCCTACGAGCAGTACTTC	CAWSLGGSYEQYF
TRBV23-1	-	TRBJ2-6	-	TGCGCCAGCAGATCAAGGACAGTTTACTCTGGGGCCAACGTCCTGACTTTC	CASRSRTVYSGANVLTF
TRBV27	TRBD2	TRBJ2-7	-	TGTGCCAGCAGACTTTTAAGGCGGGAGGGCTCCTACGAGCAGTACTTC	CASRLLRREGSYEQYF
TRBV5-1	TRBD1	TRBJ1-4	-	TGCGCCAGCAGGACAGGGTCTAATGAAAAACTGTTTTTT	CASRTGSNEKLFF
TRBV5-4	-	TRBJ1-4	-	TGTGCCAGCAGCGGCGGGGACCAATCAGTAGGGCGTGAAAAACTGTTTTTT	CASSGGDQSVGREKLFF
TRBV9	TRBD2	TRBJ2-2	-	TGTGCCAGCAGCGTTAGCGGGATTGACGGGGAGCTGTTTTTT	CASSVSGIDGELFF
TRBV4-2	-	TRBJ2-7	-	TGTGCCAGCAGCCAAGATCTTGTCGAGCAGTACTTC	CASSQDLVEQYF
TRBV7-9	-	TRBJ1-1	-	TGTGCCAGCAGTGGGGCGCCGATCACTGAAGCTTTCTTT	CASSGAPITEAFF
TRBV5-1	TRBD2	TRBJ2-3	-	TGCGCCAGCAGCTTGCCGGGGGAGGGCCGCACAGATACGCAGTATTTT	CASSLPGEGRTDTQYF
TRBV7-2	-	TRBJ2-5	-	TGTGCCAGCAGCGCCCAACAGGGAAGGGAAGAGACCCAGTACTTC	CASSAQQGREETQYF
TRBV7-8	-	TRBJ2-1	-	TGTGCCAGCAGCTTAGTTCGAGGGGGGCAGTTCTTC	CASSLVRGGQFF
TRBV4-2	-	TRBJ1-2	-	TGTGCCAGCAGCCAAGACAGGGGTCTCGATGGCTACACCTTC	CASSQDRGLDGYTF
TRBV29-1	-	TRBJ2-7	-	TGCCTAAGAAAAGGGGGTGAGGCCTACGAGCAGTACTTC	CLRKGGEAYEQYF
TRBV29-1	-	TRBJ1-6	-	TGCAGCGTTCCTACCCGCACGGGTCTCTATAATTCACCCCTCCACTTT	CSVPTRTGLYNSPLHF